This T cell receptor beta chain was observed in a study of blood T cell repertoires in COVID-19. Repertoires were generated with immunoSEQ multiplex PCR, while TCRdb's copy carries only in-frame clones and drops some. Of 42,000 or so clones in the sample, 92% were seen once. Germline V CDR1 and CDR2: MGHRA, YSYEKL. V shed 3 bases, J shed 7 bases, and the junction held 4 bases outside the gene matches. CDR3 length equals 15 residues. Input material: peripheral blood. This chain joins TRBV4-1 and TRBJ2-1; 12 nucleotides match TRBD1. The receptor was isolated from a man between 45 and 60 years old with active COVID-19. The CDR3 region is CASSQGQGAENEQFF. Here the CDR3 DNA reads TGCGCCAGCAGCCAGGGACAGGGGGCGGAAAATGAGCAGTTCTTC.